This is a list of T cell receptor beta chains from one sample in a study of blood T cell repertoires in COVID-19. Some clones are missing from TCRdb's copy, which holds only in-frame ones; the method was immunoSEQ multiplex PCR. The table lists around 150,000 clones, 80% of them singletons. The sample taken for sequencing was PBMCs or T cells enriched from blood (not recorded which). These receptors all come from a woman aged 60-75 years who had recovered from COVID-19. CDR3s include the opening cysteine and the closing phenylalanine or tryptophan.

cdr3_aa,v_call,cdr3_length
CASSQVRPGVGGELFF,TRBV14,16
CASSWAGGEAFF,TRBV6-5,12
CASSLQGEDTEAFF,TRBV5-1,14
CASSKSKTGHYTGELFF,TRBV21-1,17
CASGLGTHNTGELFF,TRBV12-5,15
CASSLGVVDSLVLYGYTF,TRBV11-2,18
CASRGTAGNTIYF,TRBV5-8,13
CSAGDYSNQPQHF,TRBV29-1,13
CAWRVAGARDTQYF,TRBV30,14
CASSPQGNYGYTF,TRBV7-6,13
CASSLGRQQGAKLVGELFF,TRBV7-2,19